The clone carrying this T cell receptor (beta chain) appeared a single time. The data originate from a study of CD8 T cells in Susac syndrome. The CDR3 is 14 amino acids. The V gene's germline CDR1 is MNHNS and CDR2 SASEGT. Trimming took 6 bases from V and 4 from J; bases not matched to a gene: 3. The T cells that were sequenced for TCR beta were CD8+ and CD4+ cells from blood. Controls were age- and sex-matched healthy donors. TEMRA cells were FACS-enriched and CD8+ and CD4+ T cells negatively isolated. The authors reverse transcribed roughly 0.5 to 1 ug RNA with random hexamers. Amplification of TCR beta CDR3 spanned 54 Vbeta and 13 Jbeta via immunoSEQ multiplex PCR. TCRdb re-called the immunoSEQ multiplex PCR reads through MiXCR, storing one row per CDR3 protein. The sample shows about 120,000 distinct CDR3 sequences, around 94% of them seen only once.

The sequencing sample was made of CD4+ T cells from PBMCs. The chain joins TRBV6-1 to TRBJ2-2, with 9 bases aligning to TRBD1. This sequence originates from a human donor in good health. This chain's CDR3 is CASSRDRATGELFF. CDR3 bases: TGTGCCAGCAGCCGGGACAGGGCCACCGGGGAGCTGTTTTTT.